These T cell receptor beta chains were read from a single sample in a study of blood T cells in healthy people across ages. TCRdb reprocessed the 5' RACE reads via MiXCR and lists one record per CDR3 protein. Of 700,000 or so distinct CDR3 sequences in the sample, approximately 21% are singletons; the top ten hold about 20%. The sample was blood. Receptor source: a man aged 70-80 years in good health. Each CDR3 is given with its conserved first and last residue. Fields, in order: D gene, clone size, J gene, V gene, CDR3 length, CDR3 DNA, CDR3 protein. The D gene is left open where the match is weak. Clone size is shown for a subset of rows, as once, few, many or a class of expanded clone.

d_gene: TRBD1
abundance: NA
j_gene: TRBJ2-7
v_gene: TRBV25-1
len: 16
CDR3nt: TGTGCCAGCACCCAAACTGCCGGGACAGGGGTGCACGAGCAGTACTTC
CDR3aa: CASTQTAGTGVHEQYF

d_gene: NA
abundance: many
j_gene: TRBJ2-7
v_gene: TRBV28
len: 11
CDR3nt: TGTGCCAGCAGTTTACAGTACGAGCAGTACTTC
CDR3aa: CASSLQYEQYF

d_gene: NA
abundance: few
j_gene: TRBJ2-1
v_gene: TRBV7-9
len: 15
CDR3nt: TGTGCCAGCAGCGTTCCCGGGACTGGGGACAATGAGCAGTTCTTC
CDR3aa: CASSVPGTGDNEQFF

d_gene: NA
abundance: NA
j_gene: TRBJ1-2
v_gene: TRBV3-1
len: 12
CDR3nt: TGTGCCAGCAGCACAGGGAGTTGGGGCTACACCTTC
CDR3aa: CASSTGSWGYTF

d_gene: NA
abundance: once
j_gene: TRBJ2-4
v_gene: TRBV20-1
len: 18
CDR3nt: TGCAGTGCTGCACCGCCTCCGGGACACCAACCGGGAAAAAACATTCAGTACTTC
CDR3aa: CSAAPPPGHQPGKNIQYF

d_gene: TRBD2
abundance: many
j_gene: TRBJ2-3
v_gene: TRBV24-1
len: 15
CDR3nt: TGTGCCACCAGTAAGAGCGGGAGAAGCACAGATACGCAGTATTTT
CDR3aa: CATSKSGRSTDTQYF

d_gene: TRBD1
abundance: few
j_gene: TRBJ2-7
v_gene: TRBV28
len: 15
CDR3nt: TGTGCCTGCAGTTTTTTCGGGACAGGGAAAGGGCAGCAGTACTTC
CDR3aa: CACSFFGTGKGQQYF

d_gene: TRBD1
abundance: few
j_gene: TRBJ2-1
v_gene: TRBV28
len: 15
CDR3nt: TGTGCCAGCAGACCCGGGACAGGGGGCAACAATGAGCAGTTCTTC
CDR3aa: CASRPGTGGNNEQFF

d_gene: NA
abundance: NA
j_gene: TRBJ1-1
v_gene: TRBV12-3/TRBV12-4
len: 18
CDR3nt: TGTGCCAGCAGTTTATGGGACCCTCTATGGGTCGTGAACACTGAAGCTTTCTTT
CDR3aa: CASSLWDPLWVVNTEAFF

d_gene: NA
abundance: few
j_gene: TRBJ2-3
v_gene: TRBV10-3
len: 13
CDR3nt: TGTGCCATCAGTGAGTCGCAGGGGGATACGCAGTATTTT
CDR3aa: CAISESQGDTQYF

d_gene: NA
abundance: many
j_gene: TRBJ1-1
v_gene: TRBV28
len: 17
CDR3nt: TGTGCCAGCAGTTCCCGAGACCCTAAAGCCAGGTACACTGAAGCTTTCTTT
CDR3aa: CASSSRDPKARYTEAFF

d_gene: NA
abundance: few
j_gene: TRBJ2-1
v_gene: TRBV20-1
len: 13
CDR3nt: TGCAGTGCCCGGACCGCCACCTACAATGAGCAGTTCTTC
CDR3aa: CSARTATYNEQFF

d_gene: TRBD1
abundance: NA
j_gene: TRBJ2-7
v_gene: TRBV11-2
len: 15
CDR3nt: TGTGCCAGCAGCTTAGATGGGACAGGGTACGGCGAGCAGTACTTC
CDR3aa: CASSLDGTGYGEQYF

d_gene: TRBD1
abundance: NA
j_gene: TRBJ1-2
v_gene: TRBV7-9
len: 13
CDR3nt: TGTGCCAGCAGCGGAGACAGGGCAGGTGGCTACACCTTC
CDR3aa: CASSGDRAGGYTF

d_gene: TRBD1
abundance: few
j_gene: TRBJ2-5
v_gene: TRBV10-3
len: 19
CDR3nt: TGTGCCATCAGTGAGCCAGACAGGGGGTCGCGGGAGCTACAAGAGACCCAGTACTTC
CDR3aa: CAISEPDRGSRELQETQYF

d_gene: TRBD2
abundance: few
j_gene: TRBJ2-1
v_gene: TRBV20-1
len: 15
CDR3nt: TGCAGTGCTGGCCCCTCCCAGGGACTAGCTTTTGAGCAGTTCTTC
CDR3aa: CSAGPSQGLAFEQFF

d_gene: NA
abundance: NA
j_gene: TRBJ1-1
v_gene: TRBV5-1
len: 16
CDR3nt: TGCGCCAGCAGCTTGGACGGACAGCGAAGGAACACTGAAGCTTTCTTT
CDR3aa: CASSLDGQRRNTEAFF

d_gene: TRBD2
abundance: few
j_gene: TRBJ2-5
v_gene: TRBV9
len: 16
CDR3nt: TGTGCCAGCAGCCTACTGGGACTAGCGGGACAAGAGACCCAGTACTTC
CDR3aa: CASSLLGLAGQETQYF

d_gene: NA
abundance: NA
j_gene: TRBJ1-6
v_gene: TRBV5-6
len: 17
CDR3nt: TGTGCCAGCAGCACTGGACAGAGCGGGTCCTATAATTCACCCCTCCACTTT
CDR3aa: CASSTGQSGSYNSPLHF

d_gene: NA
abundance: NA
j_gene: TRBJ2-7
v_gene: TRBV10-3
len: 13
CDR3nt: TGTGCCATCAGTGCGGTCGATTCCTACGAGCAGTACTTC
CDR3aa: CAISAVDSYEQYF

d_gene: NA
abundance: NA
j_gene: TRBJ2-1
v_gene: TRBV18
len: 14
CDR3nt: TGTGCCAGCTCACCTCTAGTCACCTACAATGAGCAGTTCTTC
CDR3aa: CASSPLVTYNEQFF

d_gene: TRBD2
abundance: once
j_gene: TRBJ2-5
v_gene: TRBV20-1
len: 16
CDR3nt: TGCAGTGCTAGAGATTACCAGCGGGGGTACCAAGAGACCCAGTACTTC
CDR3aa: CSARDYQRGYQETQYF

d_gene: TRBD1
abundance: many
j_gene: TRBJ1-6
v_gene: TRBV20-1
len: 14
CDR3nt: TGCAGTGCTAGCGCTGGGACAGGGAATTCACCCCTCCACTTT
CDR3aa: CSASAGTGNSPLHF

d_gene: TRBD1
abundance: NA
j_gene: TRBJ1-2
v_gene: TRBV7-2
len: 14
CDR3nt: TGTGCCAGCAGCCGGGGACAGGGGTACTATGGCTACACCTTC
CDR3aa: CASSRGQGYYGYTF

d_gene: NA
abundance: NA
j_gene: TRBJ1-2
v_gene: TRBV6-5
len: 15
CDR3nt: TGTGCCAGCAGTTACTCGACCGGCAGGGCCAGTGGCTACACCTTC
CDR3aa: CASSYSTGRASGYTF

d_gene: NA
abundance: NA
j_gene: TRBJ1-1
v_gene: TRBV6-5
len: 15
CDR3nt: TGTGCCAGCAGCCTCACCCGGGACATGAACACTGAAGCTTTCTTT
CDR3aa: CASSLTRDMNTEAFF

d_gene: NA
abundance: few
j_gene: TRBJ1-3
v_gene: TRBV6-5
len: 15
CDR3nt: TGTGCCAGCAGACCCGGAGGTTACTCTGGAAACACCATATATTTT
CDR3aa: CASRPGGYSGNTIYF

d_gene: NA
abundance: few
j_gene: TRBJ2-4
v_gene: TRBV5-6
len: 13
CDR3nt: TGTGCCAGCAGCTTCACAGTAGAAAACATTCAGTACTTC
CDR3aa: CASSFTVENIQYF

d_gene: TRBD1
abundance: few
j_gene: TRBJ2-5
v_gene: TRBV12-3/TRBV12-4
len: 13
CDR3nt: TGTGCCAGCAGTTCCGGGACAGTTGATGAGCAGTACTTC
CDR3aa: CASSSGTVDEQYF

d_gene: NA
abundance: NA
j_gene: TRBJ1-4
v_gene: TRBV12-3/TRBV12-4
len: 13
CDR3nt: TGTGCCAGCAGTTTAGAAACTAATGAAAAACTGTTTTTT
CDR3aa: CASSLETNEKLFF

d_gene: NA
abundance: NA
j_gene: TRBJ2-1
v_gene: TRBV6-1
len: 14
CDR3nt: TGTGCCAGCAGTGAACAGGAGGCGTCCATTGAGCAGTTCTTC
CDR3aa: CASSEQEASIEQFF

d_gene: TRBD1
abundance: few
j_gene: TRBJ2-3
v_gene: TRBV29-1
len: 11
CDR3nt: TGCAGCGGAGGGGGCGCAGATACGCAGTATTTT
CDR3aa: CSGGGADTQYF

d_gene: TRBD2
abundance: NA
j_gene: TRBJ2-5
v_gene: TRBV5-6
len: 15
CDR3nt: TGCGCCAGCAGCACCGGGACTAGCGGGAGAGAGACCCAGTACTTC
CDR3aa: CASSTGTSGRETQYF

d_gene: NA
abundance: NA
j_gene: TRBJ1-1
v_gene: TRBV6-2/TRBV6-3
len: 14
CDR3nt: TGTGCCAGCAGTTACCCACCGCGGAACACTGAAGCTTTCTTT
CDR3aa: CASSYPPRNTEAFF

d_gene: NA
abundance: NA
j_gene: TRBJ1-5
v_gene: TRBV7-9
len: 13
CDR3nt: TGTGCCAGCAGCCCCATGGACAAGGGACTCCAGCATTTT
CDR3aa: CASSPMDKGLQHF

d_gene: TRBD1
abundance: NA
j_gene: TRBJ2-1
v_gene: TRBV7-2
len: 16
CDR3nt: TGTGCCAGCAGCTTGGCCGGGACAGGGGTGTTAAATGAGCAGTTCTTC
CDR3aa: CASSLAGTGVLNEQFF

d_gene: NA
abundance: few
j_gene: TRBJ1-4
v_gene: TRBV7-2
len: 16
CDR3nt: TGTGCCAGCAGCTTATCCAGGTCCCCAACTAATGAAAAACTGTTTTTT
CDR3aa: CASSLSRSPTNEKLFF

d_gene: TRBD1
abundance: few
j_gene: TRBJ2-2
v_gene: TRBV5-1
len: 15
CDR3nt: TGCGCCAGCAGGACGACAGGGATCGGCACCGGGGAGCTGTTTTTT
CDR3aa: CASRTTGIGTGELFF

d_gene: NA
abundance: NA
j_gene: TRBJ2-5
v_gene: TRBV20-1
len: 14
CDR3nt: TGCAGTGCTAGTGATGGGCCCCCCTGGGAGACCCAGTACTTC
CDR3aa: CSASDGPPWETQYF

d_gene: TRBD2
abundance: few
j_gene: TRBJ2-1
v_gene: TRBV5-1
len: 17
CDR3nt: TGCGCCAGCAGCTTCAAACTAGCGCAGAGTGACTACAATGAGCAGTTCTTC
CDR3aa: CASSFKLAQSDYNEQFF

d_gene: TRBD2
abundance: NA
j_gene: TRBJ2-1
v_gene: TRBV12-3/TRBV12-4
len: 19
CDR3nt: TGTGCCAGCAGTTGGTGGGGACTAGCGGGGGGCCGCTCCTACAATGAGCAGTTCTTC
CDR3aa: CASSWWGLAGGRSYNEQFF

d_gene: NA
abundance: NA
j_gene: TRBJ1-4
v_gene: TRBV5-1
len: 14
CDR3nt: TGCGCCAGCAGCTTTGGCCCGGGCGATGAGAAACTGTTTTTT
CDR3aa: CASSFGPGDEKLFF

d_gene: TRBD2
abundance: few
j_gene: TRBJ2-1
v_gene: TRBV13
len: 16
CDR3nt: TGTGCCAGCAGCTTAGTAGGGACTAGCGCTTACAATGAGCAGTTCTTC
CDR3aa: CASSLVGTSAYNEQFF

d_gene: TRBD2
abundance: NA
j_gene: TRBJ2-3
v_gene: TRBV11-2
len: 16
CDR3nt: TGTGCCAGCAGCTCACGGACTAGCGGGGGAGCGGATACGCAGTATTTT
CDR3aa: CASSSRTSGGADTQYF

d_gene: NA
abundance: few
j_gene: TRBJ1-5
v_gene: TRBV7-2
len: 14
CDR3nt: TGTGCCAGCACCCCTCAGGGAAGCAATCAGCCCCAGCATTTT
CDR3aa: CASTPQGSNQPQHF

d_gene: NA
abundance: NA
j_gene: TRBJ2-5
v_gene: TRBV20-1
len: 11
CDR3nt: TGCAGTGCCGGGCAAAGGGAGACCCAGTACTTC
CDR3aa: CSAGQRETQYF

d_gene: TRBD1
abundance: few
j_gene: TRBJ2-7
v_gene: TRBV20-1
len: 13
CDR3nt: TGCAGTGCCGCCGGGACAGGCGCCTACGAGCAGTACTTC
CDR3aa: CSAAGTGAYEQYF

d_gene: TRBD1
abundance: few
j_gene: TRBJ1-1
v_gene: TRBV12-3/TRBV12-4
len: 15
CDR3nt: TGTGCCAGCAGCCCCTCCGGGACAGGGGACACTGAAGCTTTCTTT
CDR3aa: CASSPSGTGDTEAFF

d_gene: NA
abundance: few
j_gene: TRBJ2-1
v_gene: TRBV11-3
len: 15
CDR3nt: TGTGCCAGCAGCTTCACTAGCTGGACTTACAATGAGCAGTTCTTC
CDR3aa: CASSFTSWTYNEQFF

d_gene: NA
abundance: NA
j_gene: TRBJ2-5
v_gene: TRBV14
len: 14
CDR3nt: TGTGCCAGCAGCCAAGATCGGTGGAATGCGGTGCAGTACTTC
CDR3aa: CASSQDRWNAVQYF

d_gene: NA
abundance: few
j_gene: TRBJ1-4
v_gene: TRBV7-2
len: 14
CDR3nt: TGTGCCAGCAGCTTGGCGGGACATAATGAAAAACTGTTTTTT
CDR3aa: CASSLAGHNEKLFF

d_gene: NA
abundance: NA
j_gene: TRBJ2-7
v_gene: TRBV2
len: 15
CDR3nt: TGTGCCAGCAGTGGGGCTATTCCAAGGTCCTACGAGCAGTACTTC
CDR3aa: CASSGAIPRSYEQYF

d_gene: TRBD1
abundance: few
j_gene: TRBJ1-2
v_gene: TRBV6-6
len: 14
CDR3nt: TGTGCCAGCAGGGCGCAGGGGGCCGGCTATGGCTACACCTTC
CDR3aa: CASRAQGAGYGYTF

d_gene: TRBD2
abundance: NA
j_gene: TRBJ2-5
v_gene: TRBV5-1
len: 16
CDR3nt: TGCGCCAGCAGCTTGACGGCGGGAGTAGGGCAAGAGACCCAGTACTTC
CDR3aa: CASSLTAGVGQETQYF

d_gene: TRBD2
abundance: many
j_gene: TRBJ2-1
v_gene: TRBV7-9
len: 15
CDR3nt: TGTGCCAGCAGCTTGCTGACTAGCGGGAGAGACGGGGAGTTCTTC
CDR3aa: CASSLLTSGRDGEFF